Below, one T cell receptor (beta chain) is given with its context. Its cognate antigen is unknown. The data stem from a study of OX40 agonist ivuxolimab in advanced cancers. Across the whole study: A male proportion of approximately 83% was recorded, with mean age approximately 57 years and range roughly 20 to 85. Participants could have had prior anti-PD-1, anti-PD-L1 or anti-CTLA-4 therapy, and more than 35% had some.

Overall study results and limits: Those patients achieving a partial response at 0.1-3.0 mg/kg showed among the lowest clonal expansion.

V lost 6 bases, J lost 8 bases, and 4 bases stayed unmatched. CDR1 and CDR2 from the germline V gene are ENHRY and SYGVKD. This CDR3 is built from 12 residues. Autoimmune disease history or systemic immunosuppression barred patients. Sequencing used immunoSEQ multiplex PCR; TCRdb keeps in-frame clones, though not all of them. The sample has about 35,000 clones, approximately 80% seen once. This TCR came from an adult with an advanced solid tumor such as melanoma, head and neck, liver or kidney cancer. The rearrangement joins TRBV10-3 to TRBJ1-2; 9 nucleotides agree with TRBD1. The sample was CD4+ or CD8+ T cells sorted from blood, taken in a trial of the OX40 agonist ivuxolimab. The CDR3 nucleotides read TGTGCCATCAGGGACAGGGGTGGCGGCTACACCTTC. Protein: CAIRDRGGGYTF.